This is a list of T cell receptor beta chains from one sample in a study of CD8+ T cells in alopecia areata. Here immunoSEQ multiplex PCR was the method, and the copy in TCRdb shows in-frame clones only, minus some. The table records about 210,000 clones, 64% of them present only once. This specimen consisted of CD4+ T cells sorted from blood, obtained at week 4, from a patient treated with tofacitinib. The receptor source for this set is a human donor with alopecia areata. CDR3s include the opening cysteine and the closing phenylalanine or tryptophan. The D gene is left open where the match is weak. Size tells how often a clone was seen (once, few, many) or the class of an expanded clone, and some rows leave it out.

d_gene	v_gene	j_gene	abundance	CDR3nt	CDR3aa
TRBD1	TRBV29-1	TRBJ2-1	few	TGCAGCGTTGTGGGGACAGGCTACAATGAGCAGTTCTTC	CSVVGTGYNEQFF
TRBD2	TRBV9	TRBJ2-2	-	TGTGCCAGCAGCGCTGGGACTACATTAAGTCCCGGGGAGCTGTTTTTT	CASSAGTTLSPGELFF
TRBD1	TRBV28	TRBJ2-7	-	TGTGCCAGCAGTTCCGGACAGGGGTACGAGCAGTACTTC	CASSSGQGYEQYF
-	TRBV4-1	TRBJ1-1	-	TGCGCCAGCAGCCAAGTTACGGACAAGAACACTGAAGCTTTCTTT	CASSQVTDKNTEAFF
-	TRBV30	TRBJ2-5	-	TGTGCCTGGGAAGTTATCGGAGAGACCCAGTACTTC	CAWEVIGETQYF
TRBD1	TRBV11-1	TRBJ2-5	-	TGTGCCAGCAGTATGGACAGGGTTGGGACCCAGTACTTC	CASSMDRVGTQYF
-	TRBV5-4	TRBJ2-5	-	TGTGCCAGCAGCTTGGAAGAGACCCAGTACTTC	CASSLEETQYF
-	TRBV5-6	TRBJ2-3	-	TGTGCCAGCAGCTTGGGGGCAGGGCTAGGAGACACGCAGTATTTT	CASSLGAGLGDTQYF
TRBD1	TRBV29-1	TRBJ1-4	few	TGCAGCGTCCGACAGGGAACTAATGAAAAACTGTTTTTT	CSVRQGTNEKLFF
-	TRBV4-2	TRBJ2-6	-	TGTGCCAGCAGCCAATCTCTAGGTCTTGGGGCCAACGTCCTGACTTTC	CASSQSLGLGANVLTF
TRBD1	TRBV4-1	TRBJ1-1	-	TGCGCCAGCAGCCAGGAAAGACAGGGTGGTACTGAAGCTTTCTTT	CASSQERQGGTEAFF
-	TRBV7-2	TRBJ2-3	-	TGTGCCAGCAGCTTAGTGGAGGGCACAGATACGCAGTATTTT	CASSLVEGTDTQYF
-	TRBV6-6	TRBJ1-2	-	TGTGCCACCACCACCTCCTGGGGAGGTTATGGCTACACCTTC	CATTTSWGGYGYTF
-	TRBV9	TRBJ1-2	-	TGTGCCAGCAGCGTAGGACAGACTAACTATGGCTACACCTTC	CASSVGQTNYGYTF
-	TRBV15	TRBJ1-5	-	TGTGCCACCAGCTGGGGACAAGTCAATCAGCCCCAGCATTTT	CATSWGQVNQPQHF
-	TRBV2	TRBJ2-6	-	TGTGCCAGCAGCCGACATGGGTCAAACTCTGGGGCCAACGTCCTGACTTTC	CASSRHGSNSGANVLTF
-	TRBV5-1	TRBJ2-3	few	TGCGCCAGCAGCTTGGCCGGGGCAACCTCCACAGATACGCAGTATTTT	CASSLAGATSTDTQYF
-	TRBV7-2	TRBJ1-2	-	TGTGCCAGCAGCTTAGACACCAGGGGCTACACCTTC	CASSLDTRGYTF
-	TRBV5-1	TRBJ1-6	-	TGCGCCAGCAGGCGTGGCCAGGGAGCTTCACCCCTCCACTTT	CASRRGQGASPLHF
TRBD1	TRBV18	TRBJ1-2	-	TGTGCCAGCTCACCACCGGTGGGACAGGGGGAGACTAACTATGGCTACACCTTC	CASSPPVGQGETNYGYTF
-	TRBV29-1	TRBJ2-5	-	TGCAGCGTTCAGGGTGGGGGTGAGACCCAGTACTTC	CSVQGGGETQYF
-	TRBV25-1	TRBJ2-2	-	TGTGCCAGCAGTTCTCCTATCGGGGAGCTGTTTTTT	CASSSPIGELFF
-	TRBV29-1	TRBJ1-5	-	TGCAGCGTTTCCCCAGGGGGCAATCAGCCCCAGCATTTT	CSVSPGGNQPQHF
-	TRBV5-1	TRBJ2-5	-	TGCGCCAGCAGCGATCCTAGCGAGGGAGAGACCCAGTACTTC	CASSDPSEGETQYF
-	TRBV2	TRBJ2-4	-	TGTGCCAGCAGCGAATGGGACCGATTAGCCAAAAACATTCAGTACTTC	CASSEWDRLAKNIQYF
-	TRBV6-5	TRBJ1-2	few	TGTGCCAGCAGTTACCCACAGGGAGACTACACCTTC	CASSYPQGDYTF
TRBD1	TRBV29-1	TRBJ2-3	-	TGCAGCGTTGAAAAGGGACAGGTCGGGGCAGATACGCAGTATTTT	CSVEKGQVGADTQYF
TRBD1	TRBV7-2	TRBJ2-6	-	TGTGCCAGCAGCTCGACAGGGGGCTCTGGGGCCAACGTCCTGACTTTC	CASSSTGGSGANVLTF
-	TRBV21-1	TRBJ2-5	-	TGTGCCAGCAGCAGGGACCTACAACTCAAGGCCCAGTACTTC	CASSRDLQLKAQYF
-	TRBV29-1	TRBJ2-7	-	TGCAGCGTTCAGAGGTTCTACGAGCAGTACTTC	CSVQRFYEQYF
TRBD2	TRBV7-6	TRBJ2-7	-	TGTGCCAGCAGCTTAGCGGGACTAGGGATGGGCGACGGGGAGCAGTACTTC	CASSLAGLGMGDGEQYF
TRBD2	TRBV29-1	TRBJ2-5	-	TGCAGCGTGACAGCGGGGACGGAGACCCAGTACTTC	CSVTAGTETQYF
-	TRBV20-1	TRBJ1-5	few	TGCAGCCACCCAGCGTGGCAGCCCCAGCATTTT	CSHPAWQPQHF
-	TRBV7-9	TRBJ2-2	few	TGTGCCAGCAGCTCCCGCATCCCTACAGGGAGCACCGGGGAGCTGTTTTTT	CASSSRIPTGSTGELFF
TRBD1	TRBV5-6	TRBJ2-5	-	TGTGCCAGCAGCTTGGTCGGACAGGGACAAGAGACCCAGTACTTC	CASSLVGQGQETQYF
-	TRBV25-1	TRBJ1-2	-	TGTGCCAGCAGTGGAGGGCCTTGGGGCTACACCTTC	CASSGGPWGYTF
-	TRBV11-2	TRBJ1-2	-	TGTGCCAGCAGCTCCAGGGGAATGAGCAGTACTAACTATGGCTACACCTTC	CASSSRGMSSTNYGYTF
-	TRBV29-1	TRBJ1-2	-	TGCGGGGTCTCAGTTCAGATCTATGGCTACACCTTC	CGVSVQIYGYTF
TRBD1	TRBV7-9	TRBJ1-2	-	TGTGCCAGCAGCTACGGACAGGACTATGGCTACACCTTC	CASSYGQDYGYTF
TRBD2	TRBV29-1	TRBJ2-7	few	TGCAGCGTTGGGGGGAAGCGGGGGCTCGAGGAGCAGTACTTC	CSVGGKRGLEEQYF
-	TRBV5-6	TRBJ2-1	few	TGTGCCAGCAGCTTACACAATGAGCAGTTCTTC	CASSLHNEQFF
-	TRBV29-1	TRBJ2-3	-	TGCAGCGGAAAGGTCACAGATACGCAGTATTTT	CSGKVTDTQYF
TRBD2	TRBV6-6	TRBJ2-3	-	TGTGCCAGCAGGCGGCAAAGCGGGGGGCAGTATTTT	CASRRQSGGQYF
TRBD2	TRBV30	TRBJ2-1	-	TGTGCCTGGAGTTACGGGCTAGCGGGGGAAAAGCAGTTCTTC	CAWSYGLAGEKQFF
-	TRBV23-1	TRBJ1-3	-	TGCGCCAGCAGTCAATCGGACAGACTGCCTTCTGGAAACACCATATATTTT	CASSQSDRLPSGNTIYF
-	TRBV5-1	TRBJ2-7	-	TGCGCCAGCAGCCCCTTGACTTCCAGGGAGCAGTACTTC	CASSPLTSREQYF
-	TRBV7-8	TRBJ2-6	-	TGTGCCAGCAGCCCGAGGCCTGGGGCCAACGTCCTGACTTTC	CASSPRPGANVLTF
-	TRBV2	TRBJ1-3	-	TGTGCCAGCAGTTTACTTAGGAGGATTCTTTTGGATGGAAACACCATATATTTT	CASSLLRRILLDGNTIYF
-	TRBV7-2	TRBJ2-7	-	TGTGCCAGCAGCTTAGTGCCGGGTCGGAAGTACTTC	CASSLVPGRKYF
TRBD2	TRBV7-2	TRBJ2-7	-	TGTGCCAGCAGCTTGACTAGCGGGGCCTCCTACGAGCAGTACTTC	CASSLTSGASYEQYF
-	TRBV25-1	TRBJ1-6	once	TGTGCCAGCAGTTTCGGGCAGCGGAATTCACCCCTCCACTTT	CASSFGQRNSPLHF
-	TRBV9	TRBJ2-5	-	TGTGCCAGCAGCGTAGGACTAGTCCAAGAGACCCAGTACTTC	CASSVGLVQETQYF
-	TRBV28	TRBJ2-1	few	TGTGCCAGCAGTTCGCCGGGTGCGTTTAGGAATGAGCAGTTCTTC	CASSSPGAFRNEQFF
-	TRBV10-3	TRBJ2-3	-	TGTGCCATCAGTGGGGCCTCCTTCACAGATACGCAGTATTTT	CAISGASFTDTQYF
-	TRBV30	TRBJ1-2	once	TGTGCCTGGAGTCACAACAGTGGCTACACCTTC	CAWSHNSGYTF
-	TRBV6-6	TRBJ1-1	-	TGTGCCAGCAGTTACTCAAACCGGAACACTGAAGCTTTCTTT	CASSYSNRNTEAFF
TRBD2	TRBV7-2	TRBJ2-1	-	TGTGCCAGCAGCTCCCAAAGCGGGGGGGCGGTTGAGCAGTTCTTC	CASSSQSGGAVEQFF
TRBD2	TRBV5-1	TRBJ2-5	once	TGCGCCAGCACCGGGGGGACTAGCGGAGAGACCCAGTACTTC	CASTGGTSGETQYF
-	TRBV5-6	TRBJ2-3	-	TGTGCCAGCAGCGCCCCAGTGGGAGATACGCAGTATTTT	CASSAPVGDTQYF